Shown below are 25 T cell receptor beta chains from a single sample sequenced in a study of shared clonotypes between healthy human individuals. Assay: immunoSEQ multiplex PCR; the TCRdb copy retains only in-frame clones and omits some. Of about 500,000 clones listed, 75% to 80% are singletons. The source material was PBMCs. These receptors all come from a woman in her forties in good health. Some clones in this sample may be carry-over from other donors' samples.

This clone was picked up many times. The V gene is TRBV27, the J gene TRBJ2-1; no clear D. V lost 7 bases and J lost 8, with 21 bases in between. Germline CDR1 reads MNHEY; CDR2 reads SMNVEV (reference sequence). The CDR3 length is 15 residues. The DNA of the CDR3 is TGTGCCAGCACCCTATCATCGAGACCCGACGATGAGCAGTTCTTC. Its translation is CASTLSSRPDDEQFF.

V gene TRBV14 combines with J gene TRBJ1-2; D is unresolved. The V gene lost 3 bases and the J gene lost 1 base, with 6 bases spanning the gap. Germline CDR1 reads SGHDN; CDR2 reads FVKESK. CDR3 length equals 13 residues. In DNA form, the CDR3 reads TGTGCCAGCAGCCAGTCAGATAACTATGGCTACACCTTC. It is translated as CASSQSDNYGYTF.

Concerning this clone: With a far larger clone one base away, a read error is the likely cause. This chain connects TRBV2 to TRBJ2-5, with 10 bases that match TRBD1. The CDR3 is made up of 15 amino acids. Germline V gives CDR1 SNHLY, CDR2 FYNNEI. J was trimmed by 4 bases and V by 6 bases; bases with no gene match: 8. This CDR3 is CASSAMGTGVETQYF. CDR3 bases: TGTGCCAGCAGCGCTATGGGGACAGGGGTAGAGACCCAGTACTTC. Looking up the rest from reference TRBV2 and TRBJ2-5 gives the full variable domain: EPEVTQTPSHQVTQMGQEVILRCVPISNHLYFYWYRQILGQKVEFLVSFYNNEISEKSEIFDDQFSVERPDGSNFTLKIRSTKLEDSAMYFCASSAMGTGVETQYFGPGTRLLVL.

The chain combines TRBV9 with TRBJ1-3; D is unclear. CDR3 size: 14 residues. The germline CDR1 and CDR2 sequences are SGDLS and YYNGEE. Trimming removed 3 bases from V and 4 bases from J, with 11 bases in between. The CDR3 coding sequence is TGTGCCAGCAGCGGGACCTCGCGGGGAAACACCATATATTTT. It is translated as CASSGTSRGNTIYF. Full variable domain (missing parts from reference TRBV9 and TRBJ1-3): DSGVTQTPKHLITATGQRVTLRCSPRSGDLSVYWYQQSLDQGLQFLIQYYNGEERAKGNILERFSAQQFPDLHSELNLSSLELGDSALYFCASSGTSRGNTIYFGEGSWLTVV.

Remarks on this clone: Given a much more abundant clone one base away, this may be a read error. Other DNA sequences in this sample translate to the same CDR3. This chain connects TRBV9 to TRBJ1-2; 12 nucleotides match TRBD1. Germline CDR1 and CDR2: SGDLS and YYNGEE. The CDR3 extends over 16 amino acids. The V segment lost 0 bases and the J segment 8 bases; nucleotides outside the gene matches: 8. The DNA for the CDR3 is TGTGCCAGCAGCGTAGGGGGACAGGGGGCTACGGGCGGCTACACCTTC. It translates to CASSVGGQGATGGYTF.

The V call is TRBV25-1, the J call TRBJ2-3; D is tentatively TRBD1 or TRBD2 (5 bases each). The CDR3 length is 16 residues. Germline CDR1 reads MGHDK; CDR2 reads SYGVNS. Trimming left V 1 base short and J 2 bases short, with 13 bases between. CDR3 region: CASSELGRAHTDTQYF. For the CDR3, the DNA is TGTGCCAGCAGTGAATTGGGGCGGGCCCACACAGATACGCAGTATTTT. The variable domain in full, completed from reference TRBV25-1 and TRBJ2-3, reads EADIYQTPRYLVIGTGKKITLECSQTMGHDKMYWYQQDPGMELHLIHYSYGVNSTEKGDLSSESTVSRIRTEHFPLTLESARPSHTSQYLCASSELGRAHTDTQYFGPGTRLTVL.

V is TRBV28 and J is TRBJ2-7; 7 nucleotides agree with TRBD2. Germline trimming cut 2 bases from V and 9 bases from J; bases unmatched to any gene: 16. Germline loops: CDR1 MDHEN, CDR2 SYDVKM. This CDR3 comprises 16 residues. DNA of the CDR3: TGTGCCAGCAGTTTAACTCCCGGGGGTTTTGGGGAGGGGCAGTACTTC. Translated, it gives CASSLTPGGFGEGQYF.

A word on this clone: A far larger clone is a single base away, which makes a read error likely. The same CDR3 is also encoded by other DNA sequences in this sample. This sequence joins TRBV18 and TRBJ1-5; D unresolved. Germline loops: CDR1 KGHSH, CDR2 LQKENI. CDR3 length: 14 residues. The CDR3 DNA is TGCGCCAGCTCACCCGCTGTGGGCAATCAGCCCCAGCATTTT. It codes for CASSPAVGNQPQHF.

The rearrangement uses TRBV18 and TRBJ1-1; D is possibly TRBD1 (6 bases). The CDR3 contains 14 residues. From germline, CDR1 is KGHSH and CDR2 LQKENI. V lost 3 bases, J lost 1 base, and 9 bases lay in between. The CDR3: CASSPDRQNTEAFF. CDR3 bases: TGTGCCAGCTCACCCGACAGGCAGAACACTGAAGCTTTCTTT. Full variable domain (outside the CDR3, taken from reference TRBV18 and TRBJ1-1): NAGVMQNPRHLVRRRGQEARLRCSPMKGHSHVYWYRQLPEEGLKFMVYLQKENIIDESGMPKERFSAEFPKEGPSILRIQQVVRGDSAAYFCASSPDRQNTEAFFGQGTRLTVV.

Turning to this clone: One base separates it from a far larger clone, so it is likely a read error. The gene calls are TRBV18 and TRBJ2-2; maybe TRBD2 (6 bases). CDR3 length equals 14 residues. CDR1 is KGHSH and CDR2 is LQKENI in the germline V gene. The CDR3 nucleotides read TGTGCCAGCTCACCCTTCGCGGGGCCCGGGGAGCTGCTTTTT. Amino acids: CASSPFAGPGELLF.

The chain links TRBV5-1 to TRBJ1-2; 7 bases line up with TRBD1. Germline CDR1 and CDR2: SGHRS and YFSETQ. The CDR3 is 11 amino acids. V lost 7 bases, J lost 4 bases, and 1 base stayed unmatched. Here the CDR3 DNA reads TGCGCCAGCGGGACAGCCTATGGCTACACCTTC. It encodes CASGTAYGYTF.

V usage is TRBV28 and J usage is TRBJ2-1; 9 nucleotides match TRBD2. CDR3 length equals 16 residues. The germline gives CDR1 MDHEN, CDR2 SYDVKM. Germline trimming cut 7 bases from V and 4 bases from J; bases unmatched to any gene: 11. Here the CDR3 DNA reads TGTGCCAGCATCAGCCTTGCGGGAGGGGCATACAATGAGCAGTTCTTC. It specifies CASISLAGGAYNEQFF.

The chain has TRBV5-1 and TRBJ2-3; perhaps TRBD2 as D (6 bases). V was cut by 2 bases and J by 4 bases, with 17 bases left in between. Germline V gene data show CDR1 as SGHRS and CDR2 as YFSETQ. There are 16 residues in the CDR3. The CDR3 DNA is TGCGCCAGCAGCTTTACGGGACTTCCGACGGCAGATACGCAGTATTTT. Amino acid sequence: CASSFTGLPTADTQYF. Combining the CDR3 with reference TRBV5-1 and TRBJ2-3 gives the whole variable domain KAGVTQTPRYLIKTRGQQVTLSCSPISGHRSVSWYQQTPGQGLQFLFEYFSETQRNKGNFPGRFSGRQFSNSRSEMNVSTLELGDSALYLCASSFTGLPTADTQYFGPGTRLTVL.

The chain employs TRBV19 and TRBJ1-1, with 8 bases identical to TRBD1. The J segment lost 1 base and the V segment lost 7 bases, leaving 8 bases of the junction unmatched. The CDR3 is 15 residues long. Germline V gene sequence: CDR1 LNHDA, CDR2 SQIVND (reference sequence). The CDR3 sequence is CASTTGEEWNTEAFF. In DNA form, the CDR3 reads TGTGCCAGTACGACAGGGGAGGAGTGGAACACTGAAGCTTTCTTT. Full variable domain (outside the CDR3, taken from reference TRBV19 and TRBJ1-1): DGGITQSPKYLFRKEGQNVTLSCEQNLNHDAMYWYRQDPGQGLRLIYYSQIVNDFQKGDIAEGYSVSREKKESFPLTVTSAQKNPTAFYLCASTTGEEWNTEAFFGQGTRLTVV.

The J gene is TRBJ2-2, the V gene TRBV14; no firm D call. V shed 1 base and J shed 4 bases, with 10 bases lying between them. The CDR3 is 15 residues long. CDR1 is SGHDN and CDR2 is FVKESK in the germline V gene. Here the CDR3 reads CASSQVHTRTGELFF. CDR3 bases: TGTGCCAGCAGCCAAGTCCACACACGCACCGGGGAGCTGTTTTTT. Drawing the rest from reference TRBV14 and TRBJ2-2, the complete variable domain is EAGVTQFPSHSVIEKGQTVTLRCDPISGHDNLYWYRRVMGKEIKFLLHFVKESKQDESGMPNNRFLAERTGGTYSTLKVQPAELEDSGVYFCASSQVHTRTGELFFGEGSRLTVL.

The chain has TRBV18 and TRBJ1-2, with TRBD1 matching 7 bases. Germline V gene lookup returns CDR1 KGHSH and CDR2 LQKENI. The CDR3 is made up of 16 amino acids. V trimming: 6 bases; J trimming: 4 bases; junction bases outside the gene matches: 14. The CDR3 loop reads CASSPGTVPTVYGYTF. The CDR3 nucleotides read TGTGCCAGCTCCCCCGGGACAGTACCAACGGTCTATGGCTACACCTTC. Filled out from reference TRBV18 and TRBJ1-2, the complete variable domain reads NAGVMQNPRHLVRRRGQEARLRCSPMKGHSHVYWYRQLPEEGLKFMVYLQKENIIDESGMPKERFSAEFPKEGPSILRIQQVVRGDSAAYFCASSPGTVPTVYGYTFGSGTRLTVV.

V usage is TRBV10-3 and J usage is TRBJ1-2; D remains ambiguous. V was clipped by 3 bases and J by 4 bases, with 9 bases between them. The CDR3 is made up of 13 amino acids. Germline V gives CDR1 ENHRY, CDR2 SYGVKD. The CDR3 nucleotides read TGTGCCATCAGTGATGGGGTCCGCTATGGCTACACCTTC. It yields the protein CAISDGVRYGYTF.

The genes are TRBV28 and TRBJ1-2; possibly TRBD1 for D (6 bases). V was pared by 8 bases and J by 8 bases, with 21 bases between. Germline V gives CDR1 MDHEN, CDR2 SYDVKM. The CDR3 runs 14 residues. The CDR3 DNA is TGTGCCAGCCAGAATCGGGGGGGGGCGCTCGGCTACACCTTC. Protein: CASQNRGGALGYTF.

The chain uses TRBV19 and TRBJ2-1; a possible D gene is TRBD2 (5 bases). From germline, CDR1 is LNHDA and CDR2 SQIVND (reference sequence). Trimming removed 1 base at V and 7 bases at J, with 5 bases between. This CDR3 is 12 amino acids long. DNA for the CDR3: TGTGCCAGTAGTATAGCGGGGAATGAGCAGTTCTTC. Amino acid sequence: CASSIAGNEQFF. The full variable domain, with the rest looked up from reference TRBV19 and TRBJ2-1, is DGGITQSPKYLFRKEGQNVTLSCEQNLNHDAMYWYRQDPGQGLRLIYYSQIVNDFQKGDIAEGYSVSREKKESFPLTVTSAQKNPTAFYLCASSIAGNEQFFGPGTRLTVL.

The genes are TRBV5-1 and TRBJ2-7; TRBD2 aligns across 11 bases. CDR1 and CDR2 (germline): SGHRS, YFSETQ. Trimming took 0 bases from V and 6 from J; bases not matched to a gene: 2. This CDR3 is built from 14 residues. The CDR3 nucleotides read TGCGCCAGCAGCTTGGAGGGACTAGCGGCCGAGCAGTACTTC. Its translation: CASSLEGLAAEQYF. Complete variable domain (other parts from reference TRBV5-1 and TRBJ2-7): KAGVTQTPRYLIKTRGQQVTLSCSPISGHRSVSWYQQTPGQGLQFLFEYFSETQRNKGNFPGRFSGRQFSNSRSEMNVSTLELGDSALYLCASSLEGLAAEQYFGPGTRLTVT.

A remark on this clone: This same CDR3 is encoded by further DNA sequences in the sample. The chain carries TRBV9 and TRBJ2-5, with a possible D match to TRBD1 (5 bases). Trimming took off 0 bases at V and 2 bases at J, with 8 bases between the two ends. The V gene's germline CDR1 is SGDLS and CDR2 YYNGEE. The CDR3 is made up of 14 amino acids. CDR3 coding DNA: TGTGCCAGCAGCGTAGTGGCAGGGCAAGAGACCCAGTACTTC. Encoded protein: CASSVVAGQETQYF.

The chain couples TRBV6-5 to TRBJ1-1; TRBD1 is a possible D gene (5 bases). In germline, CDR1 is MNHEY, CDR2 SVGAGI. CDR3 length equals 14 residues. V was trimmed by 6 bases and J by 1 base, leaving 12 bases between them. CDR3: CASSATDQNTEAFF. CDR3 sequence (DNA): TGTGCCAGCAGCGCGACAGACCAGAACACTGAAGCTTTCTTT.

V usage is TRBV2 and J usage is TRBJ2-7, with 16 bases matching TRBD2. Germline V gene lookup returns CDR1 SNHLY and CDR2 FYNNEI. Trimming cost V 5 bases and J 11 bases; bases outside gene matches: 6. The CDR3 is 14 amino acids. The CDR3 region is CASSLGLAGGPKYF. CDR3 DNA: TGTGCCAGCAGTCTGGGACTAGCGGGAGGGCCAAAGTACTTC.

V is TRBV4-2 and J is TRBJ2-2, with D tentatively TRBD1 (5 bases). The CDR3 totals 16 residues. Trimming left V 4 bases short and J 4 bases short, with 16 bases between. Germline V gene lookup returns CDR1 LGHNA and CDR2 YNFKEQ. The CDR3 protein is CASSRLRGSGTGELFF. CDR3 nucleotides: TGTGCCAGCAGCCGCTTAAGGGGCTCGGGCACCGGGGAGCTGTTTTTT.

J is TRBJ2-6 and V is TRBV19, with 9 positions matching TRBD1. In germline, CDR1 is LNHDA, CDR2 SQIVND (reference sequence). This CDR3 has 19 residues. V dropped 7 bases and J dropped 1; count of bases not matched to a gene: 14. The DNA of the CDR3 is TGTGCCAGTACCCCGGGTCCGGGACAGGGTGGGTCTGGGGCCAACGTCCTGACTTTC. Translation gives CASTPGPGQGGSGANVLTF.